This T cell receptor beta chain comes out of a study of T cell responses to AZD1222 COVID-19 vaccine. With regard to this clone: This may be a read error, as it is one base from a much larger clone. Within the sample, other DNA sequences also encode this same CDR3.

The V and J ends lost 1 base and 0 bases respectively, with 3 bases between them. The germline gives CDR1 SEHNR, CDR2 FQNEAQ (reference sequence). The CDR3 covers 13 residues. Second doses at about 4 or about 12 weeks were pooled. Sequencing used immunoSEQ multiplex PCR; TCRdb keeps in-frame clones, though not all of them. The table lists 90,000 to 150,000 clones, 88% of them singletons. The chain combines TRBV7-9 with TRBJ1-1; D is unclear. Sequencing was performed on peripheral blood, taken 28 days after the second AZD1222 dose. The receptor comes from an adult who received the AZD1222 COVID-19 vaccine. Here the CDR3 DNA reads TGTGCCAGCAGCTTAGACATGAACACTGAAGCTTTCTTT. It is translated as CASSLDMNTEAFF.